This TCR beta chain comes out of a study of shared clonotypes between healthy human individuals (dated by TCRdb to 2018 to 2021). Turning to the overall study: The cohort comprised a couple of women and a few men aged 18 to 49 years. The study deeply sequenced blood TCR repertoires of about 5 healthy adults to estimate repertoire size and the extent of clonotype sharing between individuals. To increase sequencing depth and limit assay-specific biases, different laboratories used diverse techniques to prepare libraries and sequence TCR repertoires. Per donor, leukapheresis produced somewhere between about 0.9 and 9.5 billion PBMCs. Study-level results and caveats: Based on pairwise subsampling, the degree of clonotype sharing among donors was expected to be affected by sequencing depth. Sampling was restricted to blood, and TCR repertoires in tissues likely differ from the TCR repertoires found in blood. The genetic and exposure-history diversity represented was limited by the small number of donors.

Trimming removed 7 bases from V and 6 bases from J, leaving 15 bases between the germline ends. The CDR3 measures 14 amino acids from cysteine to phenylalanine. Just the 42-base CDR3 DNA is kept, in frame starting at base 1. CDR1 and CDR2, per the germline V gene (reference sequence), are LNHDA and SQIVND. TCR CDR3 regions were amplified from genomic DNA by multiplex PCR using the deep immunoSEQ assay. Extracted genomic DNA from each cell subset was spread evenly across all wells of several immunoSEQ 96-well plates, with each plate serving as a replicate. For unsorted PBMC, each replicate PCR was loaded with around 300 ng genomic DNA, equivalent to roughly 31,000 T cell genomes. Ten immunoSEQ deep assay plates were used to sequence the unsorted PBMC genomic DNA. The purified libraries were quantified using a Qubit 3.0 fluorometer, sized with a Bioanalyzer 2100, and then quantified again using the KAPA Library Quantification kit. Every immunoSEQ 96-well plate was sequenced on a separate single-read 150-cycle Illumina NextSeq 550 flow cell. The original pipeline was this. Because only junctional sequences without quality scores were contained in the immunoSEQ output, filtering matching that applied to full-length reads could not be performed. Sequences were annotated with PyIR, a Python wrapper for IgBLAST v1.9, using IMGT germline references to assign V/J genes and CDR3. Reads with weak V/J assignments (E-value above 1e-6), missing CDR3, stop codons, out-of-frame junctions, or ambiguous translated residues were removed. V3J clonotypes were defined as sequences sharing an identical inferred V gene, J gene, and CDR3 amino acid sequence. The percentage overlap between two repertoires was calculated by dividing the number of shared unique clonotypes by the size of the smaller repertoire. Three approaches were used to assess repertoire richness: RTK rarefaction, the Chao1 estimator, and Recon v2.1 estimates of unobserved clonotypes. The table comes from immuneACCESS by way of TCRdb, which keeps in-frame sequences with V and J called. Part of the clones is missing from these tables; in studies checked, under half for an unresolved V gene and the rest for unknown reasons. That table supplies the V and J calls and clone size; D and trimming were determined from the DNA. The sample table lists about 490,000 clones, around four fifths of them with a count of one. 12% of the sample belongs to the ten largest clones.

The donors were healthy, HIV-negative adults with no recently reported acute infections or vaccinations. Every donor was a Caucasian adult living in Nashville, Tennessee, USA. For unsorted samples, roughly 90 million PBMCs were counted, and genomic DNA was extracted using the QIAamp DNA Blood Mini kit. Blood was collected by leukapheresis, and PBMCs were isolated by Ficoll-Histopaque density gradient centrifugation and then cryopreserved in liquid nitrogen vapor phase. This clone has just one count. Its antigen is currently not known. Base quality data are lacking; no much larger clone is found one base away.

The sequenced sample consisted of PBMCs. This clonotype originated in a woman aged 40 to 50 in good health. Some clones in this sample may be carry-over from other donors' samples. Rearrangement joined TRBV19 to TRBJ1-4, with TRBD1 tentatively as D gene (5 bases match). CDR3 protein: CASTHLGQDEKLFF. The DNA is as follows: TGTGCCAGTACCCATCTGGGGCAGGATGAAAAACTGTTTTTT.